What follows are 25 T cell receptor beta chains derived from one specimen sequenced in a study of OX40 agonist ivuxolimab in advanced cancers. Sequencing was performed with immunoSEQ multiplex PCR; in TCRdb, only in-frame clones are kept and a portion is missing. The sample contains 87,000 or so clones, around nine tenths of which appear only once. The source was CD4+ or CD8+ T cells sorted from blood, collected in a trial of the OX40 agonist ivuxolimab. These receptors were taken from an adult with an advanced solid tumor such as melanoma, head and neck, liver or kidney cancer.

The genes are TRBV7-2 and TRBJ1-1, with unresolved D. Germline V gene sequence: CDR1 SGHTA, CDR2 FQGNSA. V shed 2 bases and J shed 1 base, with 5 bases lying between them. The length of the CDR3 is 13 residues. CDR3 coding DNA: TGTGCCAGCAGCTTATCAGGGAACACTGAAGCTTTCTTT. Its translation: CASSLSGNTEAFF.

The chain is built from TRBV19 and TRBJ1-5; D is uncertain. In germline, CDR1 is LNHDA, CDR2 SQIVND (reference sequence). The CDR3 contains 14 residues. The V end lost 0 bases, the J end lost 4 bases, and 7 bases lay between the germline ends. CDR3 DNA sequence: TGTGCCAGTAGTATAGAGTCGGTGAATCAGCCCCAGCATTTT. Amino acid sequence: CASSIESVNQPQHF. Using reference TRBV19 and TRBJ1-5 for the parts outside the CDR3, the full variable domain is DGGITQSPKYLFRKEGQNVTLSCEQNLNHDAMYWYRQDPGQGLRLIYYSQIVNDFQKGDIAEGYSVSREKKESFPLTVTSAQKNPTAFYLCASSIESVNQPQHFGDGTRLSIL.

The CDR3 nucleotides read TGTGCCAGCAGCTTGCTGCCAGGGGGCGTGAATGAGCAGTTCTTC. This sequence encodes CASSLLPGGVNEQFF. V is TRBV5-4 and J is TRBJ2-1, with 8 bases aligning to TRBD1. Trimming took 1 base from V and 7 from J; bases not matched to a gene: 7. Germline values: CDR1 SGHNT, CDR2 YYREEE (reference sequence). This CDR3 region has 15 residues.

The V and J genes are TRBV9 and TRBJ2-2, with TRBD2 matching over 10 bases. The CDR3 length is 17 residues. Germline values: CDR1 SGDLS, CDR2 YYNGEE. V lost 4 bases, J lost 2 bases, and 8 bases stayed unmatched. CDR3 amino acids: CASSPRVAGGNTGELFF. The CDR3 DNA reads TGTGCCAGCAGCCCCCGGGTAGCGGGGGGCAACACCGGGGAGCTGTTTTTT. The variable domain in full, with the rest retrieved from reference TRBV9 and TRBJ2-2, is DSGVTQTPKHLITATGQRVTLRCSPRSGDLSVYWYQQSLDQGLQFLIQYYNGEERAKGNILERFSAQQFPDLHSELNLSSLELGDSALYFCASSPRVAGGNTGELFFGEGSRLTVL.

The chain employs TRBV6-1 and TRBJ1-5, with D unclear. Germline-derived CDR1 and CDR2 are MNHNS and SASEGT. Trimming pared 0 bases from V and 6 bases from J, leaving 12 bases between. The CDR3 is made up of 15 amino acids. For the CDR3, the DNA is TGTGCCAGCAGTGAAGCTCCCTTGGGTGGTCAGCCCCAGCATTTT. The encoded protein is CASSEAPLGGQPQHF.

The CDR3: CASSEPRQGEANTIYF. The CDR3 coding sequence is TGTGCCAGCAGCGAACCCCGACAGGGAGAGGCGAACACCATATATTTT. This chain connects TRBV7-9 to TRBJ1-3; 7 positions match TRBD1. The CDR3 runs to 16 residues. CDR1 is SEHNR and CDR2 is FQNEAQ in the germline V gene (reference sequence). V lost 5 bases to trimming and J lost 7 bases; unmatched junction nucleotides: 14.

This clone was counted between two and nine times. This chain connects TRBV5-6 to TRBJ1-2; D unresolved. V dropped 3 bases and J dropped 4 bases, with 7 bases sitting between them. CDR1 and CDR2 from the germline V gene are SGHDT and YYEEEE. This CDR3 region has 12 residues. CDR3 bases: TGTGCCAGCAGCTCAAGTGGCTATGGCTACACCTTC. Protein product: CASSSSGYGYTF.

V gene TRBV4-3 combines with J gene TRBJ2-7; TRBD2 is a possible D gene (6 bases). This CDR3 is built from 14 residues. The V and J ends lost 0 bases and 0 bases respectively, with 6 bases between them. CDR1 and CDR2 from the germline V gene are LGHNA and YSLEER. The chain's CDR3 is CASSQDSGSYEQYF. The CDR3 coding sequence is TGCGCCAGCAGCCAAGATAGCGGCTCCTACGAGCAGTACTTC.

The chain is built from TRBV2 and TRBJ2-2, with a tentative D call TRBD2 (6 bases). This CDR3 spans 14 amino acids. Germline loops: CDR1 SNHLY, CDR2 FYNNEI. V lost 7 bases to trimming and J lost 4 bases, with 13 bases between them. CDR3 loop: CASMAGLGTGELFF. In DNA form, the CDR3 reads TGTGCCAGCATGGCGGGGCTGGGCACCGGGGAGCTGTTTTTT.

The chain couples TRBV5-6 to TRBJ2-1; a possible D gene is TRBD2 (5 bases). V gave up 7 bases and J gave up 2 bases, with 13 bases separating them. The CDR3 consists of 14 residues. Per germline, CDR1 SGHDT and CDR2 YYEEEE. The CDR3 sequence: CASGGRITYNEQFF. CDR3 in DNA: TGTGCCAGCGGCGGGCGGATAACCTACAATGAGCAGTTCTTC.

The V and J genes are TRBV19 and TRBJ2-5; 10 bases align to TRBD2. CDR1 and CDR2 (germline): LNHDA, SQIVND (reference sequence). The CDR3 runs 19 residues. With V trimmed by 5 bases and J by 0 bases, 15 bases remained unmatched. This CDR3 is CASSDSGTSVVGYQETQYF. For the CDR3, the DNA is TGTGCCAGTAGTGACTCCGGGACTAGCGTTGTTGGGTACCAAGAGACCCAGTACTTC.

V is TRBV7-9 and J is TRBJ1-2, with D hard to call. In germline, CDR1 is SEHNR, CDR2 FQNEAQ (reference sequence). Trimming left V 0 bases short and J 5 bases short, with 13 bases between. The CDR3 runs 15 residues. The CDR3 DNA sequence: TGTGCCAGCAGCTTAGCGGGCGGGGAGTCATATGGCTACACCTTC. It translates to CASSLAGGESYGYTF.

The chain is built from TRBV10-3 and TRBJ2-5; TRBD2 matches at 7 bases. The J call is uncertain, as TRBJ2-7 better fits the DNA end. This CDR3 region has 13 residues. Germline-derived CDR1 and CDR2 are ENHRY and SYGVKD. The chain's CDR3 is CAIRGGLVYEQYF. CDR3 in DNA: TGTGCCATCAGGGGTGGACTAGTATACGAGCAGTACTTC.

V gene TRBV5-1 combines with J gene TRBJ1-1; 7 bases align to TRBD1. The V and J ends lost 1 base and 1 base, in that order; junction bases with no gene match: 4. Germline values: CDR1 SGHRS, CDR2 YFSETQ. The CDR3 covers 15 residues. Here the CDR3 DNA reads TGCGCCAGCAGCTTGATAGGGGGCAGGAACACTGAAGCTTTCTTT. Translating gives CASSLIGGRNTEAFF.

V is TRBV7-2 and J is TRBJ2-3, with 9 bases that match TRBD2. The V segment lost 7 bases and the J segment 4 bases; nucleotides outside the gene matches: 12. Germline V gene lookup returns CDR1 SGHTA and CDR2 FQGNSA. This CDR3 spans 16 amino acids. The CDR3 is CASTTAGGGASDTQYF. The CDR3, as DNA: TGTGCCAGCACCACGGCTGGCGGGGGGGCATCAGATACGCAGTATTTT.

The V and J genes are TRBV10-3 and TRBJ2-7; maybe TRBD1 (6 bases). CDR3 size: 14 residues. V lost 2 bases, J lost 0 bases, and 8 bases lay in between. The germline CDR1 and CDR2 sequences are ENHRY and SYGVKD. The CDR3 reads CAISETGSSYEQYF. As DNA, the CDR3 is TGTGCCATCAGTGAGACAGGGAGCTCCTACGAGCAGTACTTC.

The chain combines TRBV5-1 with TRBJ1-1, with D tentatively TRBD1 (6 bases). The CDR3 runs to 14 residues. V shed 4 bases and J shed 10 bases, with 20 bases lying between them. In germline, CDR1 is SGHRS, CDR2 YFSETQ. CDR3 sequence reads: CASSPSGGGERAFF. The CDR3 coding sequence is TGCGCCAGCAGCCCTTCCGGGGGGGGCGAAAGAGCTTTCTTT.

The CDR3 sequence is CASSSQGSDEQFF. CDR3 DNA sequence: TGTGCCAGCAGCTCACAGGGTTCCGATGAGCAGTTCTTC. The chain is built from TRBV11-3 and TRBJ2-1; TRBD1 is a possible D gene (6 bases). The CDR3 is 13 amino acids. CDR1 SGHNT and CDR2 YENEEA come from the germline V gene. Trimming cost V 4 bases and J 8 bases, with 12 bases left between them.

J is TRBJ2-5 and V is TRBV19; a weak D match, TRBD1 (5 bases). CDR3 length: 15 residues. Trimming removed 5 bases at V and 2 bases at J, with 15 bases between. Germline CDR1 is LNHDA and CDR2 is SQIVND (reference sequence). In DNA, the CDR3 is TGTGCCAGTAGTTCAAAAACAGGTGATCAAGAGACCCAGTACTTC. Amino acids: CASSSKTGDQETQYF. The full variable domain, completed using reference TRBV19 and TRBJ2-5, is DGGITQSPKYLFRKEGQNVTLSCEQNLNHDAMYWYRQDPGQGLRLIYYSQIVNDFQKGDIAEGYSVSREKKESFPLTVTSAQKNPTAFYLCASSSKTGDQETQYFGPGTRLLVL.

This rearrangement joins TRBV6-5 to TRBJ2-3; D gene unclear. The CDR3 spans 13 residues. Germline CDR1 and CDR2: MNHEY and SVGAGI. V was pared by 2 bases and J by 2 bases, with 5 bases between. The CDR3 DNA is TGTGCCAGCAGTTACACTGTCACAGATACGCAGTATTTT. Its translation: CASSYTVTDTQYF.

The J gene is TRBJ2-2, the V gene TRBV6-5; 7 bases map to TRBD1. Trimming removed 6 bases from V and 4 bases from J; junction bases left unmatched: 8. CDR1 MNHEY and CDR2 SVGAGI come from the germline V gene. This CDR3 is 15 amino acids long. Here the CDR3 DNA reads TGTGCCAGCAGCCCGGGACAGACCAGCACCGGGGAGCTGTTTTTT. Protein product: CASSPGQTSTGELFF.

This chain joins TRBV14 and TRBJ2-2; D not certain. Per germline, CDR1 SGHDN and CDR2 FVKESK. This CDR3 contains 15 residues. V dropped 3 bases and J dropped 4 bases, with 12 bases sitting between them. CDR3 DNA: TGTGCCAGCAGCCATCTTGGGCCGGTCACCGGGGAGCTGTTTTTT. Encoded protein: CASSHLGPVTGELFF.

The V and J genes are TRBV5-1 and TRBJ1-2; TRBD1 matches at 9 bases. The CDR3 loop spans 15 amino acids. Germline lookup yields CDR1 SGHRS and CDR2 YFSETQ. The V and J ends lost 4 bases and 3 bases, in that order; junction bases with no gene match: 7. CDR3 DNA: TGCGCCAGCAGCCCCCACGACAGGGGGGACTATGGCTACACCTTC. Its protein product is CASSPHDRGDYGYTF.

The genes are TRBV19 and TRBJ2-7; 9 bases are shared with TRBD1. CDR3 size: 14 residues. CDR1 is LNHDA and CDR2 is SQIVND in the germline V gene (reference sequence). J was trimmed by 2 bases and V by 6 bases; bases with no gene match: 5. This chain's CDR3 is CASRRGQGTYEQYF. CDR3 sequence (DNA): TGTGCCAGTAGGCGCGGACAGGGGACCTACGAGCAGTACTTC.

This clone was seen a single time. This chain connects TRBV11-3 to TRBJ2-1, with D tentatively TRBD2 (6 bases). V was cut by 4 bases and J by 5 bases, with 15 bases left in between. This CDR3 has 15 amino acids. Germline V gene data show CDR1 as SGHNT and CDR2 as YENEEA. DNA of the CDR3: TGTGCCAGCAGCTCGAAGAGCGGGCTAGACAATGAGCAGTTCTTC. Its protein product is CASSSKSGLDNEQFF. Full variable domain (outside the CDR3, taken from reference TRBV11-3 and TRBJ2-1): EAGVVQSPRYKIIEKKQPVAFWCNPISGHNTLYWYLQNLGQGPELLIRYENEEAVDDSQLPKDRFSAERLKGVDSTLKIQPAELGDSAVYLCASSSKSGLDNEQFFGPGTRLTVL.